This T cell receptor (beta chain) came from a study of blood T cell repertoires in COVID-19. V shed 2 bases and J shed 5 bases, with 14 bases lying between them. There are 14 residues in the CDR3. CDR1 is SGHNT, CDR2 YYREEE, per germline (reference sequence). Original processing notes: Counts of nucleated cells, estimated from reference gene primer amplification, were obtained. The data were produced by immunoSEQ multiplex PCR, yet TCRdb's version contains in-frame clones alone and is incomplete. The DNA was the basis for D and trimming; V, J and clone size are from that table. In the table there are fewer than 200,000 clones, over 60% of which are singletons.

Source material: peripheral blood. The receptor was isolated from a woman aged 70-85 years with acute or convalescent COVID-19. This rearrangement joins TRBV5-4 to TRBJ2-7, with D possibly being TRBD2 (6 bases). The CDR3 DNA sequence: TGTGCCAGCAGCTTAGAGAGGCGGGAAAACGAGCAGTACTTC. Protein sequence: CASSLERRENEQYF.